This T cell receptor beta chain was sequenced for a study of control samples from healthy donors and cancer patients. Method: immunoSEQ multiplex PCR; TCRdb's copy keeps in-frame clones and lacks some. The sample consists of approximately 150,000 clones, roughly 90% of them appearing once. This TCR was sampled from a woman in her 30s in good health. The source material was blood.

The DNA for the CDR3 is TGTGCCAGTAGTATAGAAATCGGGGACACTGAAGCTTTCTTT. Encoded protein: CASSIEIGDTEAFF. The rearrangement joins TRBV19 to TRBJ1-1, with D unclear. Germline assignment: CDR1 LNHDA and CDR2 SQIVND (reference sequence). This CDR3 contains 14 residues. With 0 bases removed from V and 3 bases from J, the gap between germline ends came to 8 bases.